Reported below is one T cell receptor (beta chain). Antigen unknown. TCRdb processed the RT-PCR reads anew with MiXCR; each CDR3 protein has one entry. The repertoire holds roughly 760,000 distinct CDR3 sequences, with roughly 20% as singletons. This record belongs to a study of response to subunit inactivated influenza vaccine. Per germline, CDR1 ENHRY and CDR2 SYGVKD. Trimming cost V 4 bases and J 0 bases, with 12 bases left between them. The length of the CDR3 is 16 residues. The study's findings and limits: Authors suggested few new T cells are recruited by each seasonal influenza vaccination.

The genes are TRBV10-3 and TRBJ2-2, with D possibly TRBD1 on 6 matching bases. The TCR sequence derives from a man aged 50 to 59 who received an inactivated influenza vaccine. Sequenced here: PBMCs from blood, sampled 5 days after vaccination. CDR3 DNA: TGTGCCATCAGTGTCCCGACAGGAACGAACACCGGGGAGCTGTTTTTT. Its translation is CAISVPTGTNTGELFF.